Presented here are 3 T cell receptor beta chains from one specimen sequenced in a study of blood T cells in healthy people across ages. The second PCR ran about 6 to 12 cycles with a sample-barcoded 5' primer and J-beta primers. TCRdb called the 5' RACE reads again in MiXCR, with one record for every CDR3 protein. The data contain approximately 670,000 distinct CDR3 sequences, roughly two fifths of them singletons. The sequencing input was blood. The receptors stem from a man older than 75 in good health.

In its sample, this clonotype was seen a few times. V and J are TRBV28 and TRBJ1-2; 8 positions match TRBD1. CDR3 length: 14 residues. V lost 7 bases and J lost 8; bases outside the gene matches: 12. Germline CDR1 and CDR2: MDHEN and SYDVKM. CDR3 protein: CASTNDRGRGGYTF. CDR3 bases: TGTGCCAGCACTAATGACAGGGGAAGGGGGGGCTACACCTTC.

The genes are TRBV20-1 and TRBJ1-1; D uncertain. Trimming cost V 6 bases and J 0 bases, with 17 bases left between them. The V gene's germline CDR1 is DFQATT and CDR2 SNEGSKA (reference sequence). The CDR3 has 15 residues. The CDR3 bases are TGCAGTGCCAAAGTAGGACGGAGAATGAACACTGAAGCTTTCTTT. It is translated as CSAKVGRRMNTEAFF.

Turning to this clonotype: A single base separates this from a much larger clone, so it may be a read error. In nucleotides, the CDR3 is TGTGCCAGCAGTTACGACAGGGTTGTAAGCAATCAGCCCCAGCATTTT. Translating it yields CASSYDRVVSNQPQHF. The rearrangement links TRBV12-3 or TRBV12-4 to TRBJ1-5; 7 positions match TRBD1. Trimming took 4 bases from V and 1 from J; bases not matched to a gene: 7. The CDR3 loop spans 16 amino acids.